This TCR beta chain emerged from a study of blood T cell repertoires in COVID-19. This CDR3 spans 18 amino acids. Germline CDR1 LNHNV, CDR2 YYDKDF (reference sequence). Trimming removed 3 bases from V and 0 bases from J, with 20 bases in between. Clones were read by immunoSEQ multiplex PCR, and TCRdb kept only the in-frame ones, dropping some. The sample lists about 350,000 clones; roughly 90% were seen once. The TCR originated in a woman aged 60-70 years with COVID-19, enrolled during active disease. This chain links TRBV15 with TRBJ2-5; TRBD2 might be the D (6 bases). Sequencing used peripheral blood. The DNA for the CDR3 is TGTGCCACCAGCAGGGGGGGAGTGGCAGGAGGGCACCAAGAGACCCAGTACTTC. Protein: CATSRGGVAGGHQETQYF.